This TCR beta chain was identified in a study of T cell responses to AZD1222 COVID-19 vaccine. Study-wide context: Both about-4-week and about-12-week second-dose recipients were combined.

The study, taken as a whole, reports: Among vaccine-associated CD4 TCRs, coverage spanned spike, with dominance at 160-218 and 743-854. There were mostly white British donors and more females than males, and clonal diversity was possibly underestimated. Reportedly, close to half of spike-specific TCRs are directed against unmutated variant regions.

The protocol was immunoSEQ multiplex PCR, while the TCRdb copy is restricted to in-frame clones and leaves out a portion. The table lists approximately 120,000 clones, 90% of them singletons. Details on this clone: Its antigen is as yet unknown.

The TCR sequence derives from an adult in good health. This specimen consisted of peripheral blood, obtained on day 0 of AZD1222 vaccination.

The CDR3 DNA sequence: TGTGCCAGCAGTGAGGCAGGGTGGGATCAGCCCCAGCATTTT. As protein: CASSEAGWDQPQHF. The gene calls are TRBV2 and TRBJ1-5; the D gene is possibly TRBD1 (5 bases). Germline values: CDR1 SNHLY, CDR2 FYNNEI. The CDR3 consists of 14 residues. The ends were cut back, 3 bases at V and 5 bases at J, with 11 bases in the middle.